This T cell receptor (beta chain) was observed in a study of PD-1 blockade in classical Hodgkin lymphoma (dated by TCRdb to the early 2020s). Regarding the complete study: Nivolumab dosing was 3 mg/kg intravenously every 2 weeks, continuing until either disease progression or unacceptable toxicity. A peripheral blood immune signature of response to PD-1 blockade in classical Hodgkin lymphoma was defined using TCR beta sequencing and CyTOF.

Reading the germline V gene gives CDR1 MNHNS and CDR2 SASEGT. V trim: 3 bases; J trim: 4 bases; unmatched bases: 9. Including cysteine and phenylalanine, the CDR3 has 15 amino acids. Only the CDR3 portion is preserved as DNA: 45 bases, with reading frame beginning at the first base. Genomic DNA was isolated using the Qiagen DNeasy kit from unsorted PBMCs as well as from negatively selected CD4+ and CD8+ fractions. Amplification of TCR beta CDR3 regions was done by immunoSEQ multiplex PCR with primers that anneal to V and J segments. A synthetic immune receptor repertoire was used to minimize amplification bias, and remaining bias was computationally removed after sequencing. From the authors' description of their analysis: Repertoire diversity was quantified as the Shannon entropy index using custom Python scripts. Unsorted, CD4+ and CD8+ repertoires were examined separately, except in combined analyses, for which CD4+ and CD8+ sequences were merged in silico. Clonal expansion was defined as at least a 2-fold frequency increase after treatment relative to C1D1, with a pseudocount of 0.5 for undetected baseline clones. Singleton clones were defined as clones with 0 or 1 copy at C1D1, and non-singleton clones were defined as clones with 2 or more copies. Clones expanded in unsorted samples were annotated as CD4+, CD8+ or unknown by matching protein sequences in sorted samples from the same patient. Wilcoxon tests on paired samples were used to test changes in diversity from C1D1 to C4D1. TCRdb's version of the immuneACCESS table is confined to in-frame rearrangements and falls short of the full clone set. An unresolved V gene accounts for under half of the shortfall where checked; the remainder is of unknown origin. The V and J calls and clone size were taken over from that table, and D and trimming were inferred from the DNA. Present in this sample are 90,000 to 120,000 clones, 89% of which were seen just once. 15% to 20% of the sample rests with the top ten.

This clone was seen just once. Its antigen is currently not known. Nothing much larger sits one base from this clone, and base qualities are not available. Overall results and qualifications from the work: Patients starting nivolumab less than 1 year after ASCT had lower diversity and were excluded from later analyses to avoid confounding by immune reconstitution. Baseline TCR diversity was reported as lower in newly diagnosed patients than in healthy donors, and lower still in relapsed/refractory patients. Trial patients with a complete response had baseline diversity similar to that of newly diagnosed patients, while partial responders and progressors had significantly lower diversity. The study covered only a single clinical trial cohort, and the causes of the repertoire differences, possibly disease activity or prior therapy, were still not defined. By C4D1, a significant rise was seen in CD4+ TCR diversity but not in CD8+ TCR diversity (p=0.0027 vs p=0.16), and the rise was most apparent among complete responders (p=0.02).

The time point label for this specimen denotes: cycle 2 day 1 (C2D1) of nivolumab. Every trial patient had relapsed following autologous stem cell transplantation, and prior brentuximab vedotin exposure was what differed among cohorts A, B and C. A total of around 59 patients with relapsed/refractory classical Hodgkin lymphoma made up the trial cohort, and each patient's best overall response was complete response, partial response or progressive disease. Trial patients were treated with single-agent nivolumab in the multi-cohort phase II CheckMate 205 trial. An independent review committee assessed best overall response by applying the 2007 International Working Group response criteria. Trial PBMCs were obtained immediately prior to nivolumab initiation (C1D1) and on therapy at cycle 2 day 1 and cycle 4 day 1. After peripheral blood was drawn into 8 mL Vacutainer Cell Preparation Tubes, PBMCs were isolated by centrifugation and then cryopreserved.

This TCR came from a human donor with classical Hodgkin lymphoma. This sample comprised peripheral blood mononuclear cells (PBMCs), obtained before the second cycle of nivolumab. In this chain, TRBV6-1 is recombined with TRBJ2-7, and TRBD2 aligns with 7 junction nucleotides. The DNA sequence is given as TGTGCCAGCAGTGAGGAGGTGGGGGGGGGATACGAGCAGTACTTC. The translation is CASSEEVGGGYEQYF.